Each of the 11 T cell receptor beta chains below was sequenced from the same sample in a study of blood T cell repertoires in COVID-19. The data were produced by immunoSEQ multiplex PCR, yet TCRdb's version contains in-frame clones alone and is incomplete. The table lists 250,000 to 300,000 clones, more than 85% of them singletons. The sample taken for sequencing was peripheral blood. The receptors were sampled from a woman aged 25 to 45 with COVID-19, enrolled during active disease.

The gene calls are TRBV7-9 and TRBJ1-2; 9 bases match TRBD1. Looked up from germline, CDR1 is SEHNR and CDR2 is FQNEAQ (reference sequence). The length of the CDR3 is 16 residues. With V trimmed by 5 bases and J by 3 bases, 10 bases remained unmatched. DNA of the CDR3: TGTGCCAGCAGCCCGGCCGGGACAGGGTTTCACTATGGCTACACCTTC. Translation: CASSPAGTGFHYGYTF.

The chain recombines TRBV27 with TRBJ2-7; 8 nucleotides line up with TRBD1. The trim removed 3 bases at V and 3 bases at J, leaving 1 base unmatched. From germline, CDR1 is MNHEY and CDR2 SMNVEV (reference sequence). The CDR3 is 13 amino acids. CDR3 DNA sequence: TGTGCCAGCAGTTTTGGGACAGGCTACGAGCAGTACTTC. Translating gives CASSFGTGYEQYF.

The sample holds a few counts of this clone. Here the CDR3 reads CASSPRTGPADTQYF. For the CDR3, the DNA is TGTGCCAGCAGCCCAAGGACAGGGCCTGCTGATACGCAGTATTTT. The J gene is TRBJ2-3, the V gene TRBV7-3; the match to TRBD1 covers 8 bases. Losses at the gene ends were 5 bases for V and 6 bases for J; bases not matched to a gene: 10. The V gene's germline CDR1 is SGHTA and CDR2 FQGTGA. CDR3 length equals 15 residues.

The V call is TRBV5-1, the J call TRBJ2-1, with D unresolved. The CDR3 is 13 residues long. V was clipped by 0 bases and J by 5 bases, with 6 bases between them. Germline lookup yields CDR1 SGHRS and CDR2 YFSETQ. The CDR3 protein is CASSLGSDNEQFF. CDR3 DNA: TGCGCCAGCAGCTTGGGGTCAGACAATGAGCAGTTCTTC.

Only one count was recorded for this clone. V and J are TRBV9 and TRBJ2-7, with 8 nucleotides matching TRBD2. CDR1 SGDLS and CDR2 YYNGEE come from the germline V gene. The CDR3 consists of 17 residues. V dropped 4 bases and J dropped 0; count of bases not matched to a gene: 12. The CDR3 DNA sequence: TGTGCCAGCAGCCCCCGGGGGGGTAATATTAGCTCCTACGAGCAGTACTTC. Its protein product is CASSPRGGNISSYEQYF.

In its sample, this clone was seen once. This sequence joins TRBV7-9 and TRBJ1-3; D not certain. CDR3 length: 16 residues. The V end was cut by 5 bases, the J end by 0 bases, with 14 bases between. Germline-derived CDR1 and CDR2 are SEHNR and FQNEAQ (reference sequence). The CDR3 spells CASSTFVRSSGNTIYF. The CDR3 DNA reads TGTGCCAGCAGCACATTTGTCCGGAGCTCTGGAAACACCATATATTTT. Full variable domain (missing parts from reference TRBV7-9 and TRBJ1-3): DTGVSQNPRHKITKRGQNVTFRCDPISEHNRLYWYRQTLGQGPEFLTYFQNEAQLEKSRLLSDRFSAERPKGSFSTLEIQRTEQGDSAMYLCASSTFVRSSGNTIYFGEGSWLTVV.

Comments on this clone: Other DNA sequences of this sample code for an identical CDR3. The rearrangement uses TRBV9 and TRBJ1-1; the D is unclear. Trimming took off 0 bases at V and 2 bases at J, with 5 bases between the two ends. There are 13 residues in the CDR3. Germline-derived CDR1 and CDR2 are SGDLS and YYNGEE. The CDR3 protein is CASSVARNTEAFF. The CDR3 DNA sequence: TGTGCCAGCAGCGTAGCCCGTAACACTGAAGCTTTCTTT.

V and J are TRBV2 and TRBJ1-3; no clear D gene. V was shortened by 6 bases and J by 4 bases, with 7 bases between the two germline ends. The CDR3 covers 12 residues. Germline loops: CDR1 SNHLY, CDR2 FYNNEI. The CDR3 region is CASRVQGNTIYF. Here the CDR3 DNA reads TGTGCCAGCAGGGTGCAGGGAAACACCATATATTTT.

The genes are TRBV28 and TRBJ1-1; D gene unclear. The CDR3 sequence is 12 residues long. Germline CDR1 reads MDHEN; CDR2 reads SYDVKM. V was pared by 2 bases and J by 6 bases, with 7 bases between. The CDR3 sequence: CASSLGLSEAFF. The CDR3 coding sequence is TGTGCCAGCAGTTTAGGGCTATCTGAAGCTTTCTTT.

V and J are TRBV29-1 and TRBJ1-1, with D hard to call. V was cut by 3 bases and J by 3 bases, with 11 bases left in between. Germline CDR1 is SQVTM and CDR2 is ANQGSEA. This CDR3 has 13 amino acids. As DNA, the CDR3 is TGCAGCGTTGACGGAGGTTCGGACACTGAAGCTTTCTTT. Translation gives CSVDGGSDTEAFF. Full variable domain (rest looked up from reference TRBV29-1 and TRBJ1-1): SAVISQKPSRDICQRGTSLTIQCQVDSQVTMMFWYRQQPGQSLTLIATANQGSEATYESGFVIDKFPISRPNLTFSTLTVSNMSPEDSSIYLCSVDGGSDTEAFFGQGTRLTVV.

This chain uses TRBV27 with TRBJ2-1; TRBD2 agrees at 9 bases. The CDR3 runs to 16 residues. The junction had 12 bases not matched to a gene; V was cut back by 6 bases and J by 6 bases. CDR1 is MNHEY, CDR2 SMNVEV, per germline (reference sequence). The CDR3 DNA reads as TGTGCCAGCAGGATCAATAGCGGGAGTCTCCTCAATGAGCAGTTCTTC. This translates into CASRINSGSLLNEQFF.